The rows below give T cell receptor beta chains drawn from one sample of a study of CD8 T cells in ankylosing spondylitis. TCRdb reprocessed the 5' RACE reads with MiXCR, giving one entry per CDR3 protein. The table has 250,000 to 350,000 distinct CDR3 sequences, less than 25% seen once. Input material: blood, either unsorted or a sorted T cell fraction (not recorded which). The source of these receptors is a female donor with ankylosing spondylitis or in good health (not recorded which). Both conserved end residues are part of each CDR3. The D gene is left open where the match is weak. Size is stated for part of the rows, as once, few or many counts, or as a class when the clone is expanded.

clone size	D gene	V gene	J gene	CDR3 protein	CDR3 DNA
few	NA	TRBV10-3	TRBJ2-5	CAISSGPAETQYF	TGTGCCATCAGCTCAGGACCAGCAGAGACCCAGTACTTC
few	NA	TRBV5-5	TRBJ1-4	CASSLEQGVFGEKLFF	TGTGCCAGCAGCTTGGAGCAGGGTGTTTTTGGCGAAAAACTGTTTTTT
few	NA	TRBV14	TRBJ2-3	CASSLLPPGVDTQYF	TGTGCCAGCAGCCTCCTCCCTCCGGGAGTCGATACGCAGTATTTT
many	TRBD2	TRBV12-3/TRBV12-4	TRBJ2-7	CASSRGGRGSEQYF	TGTGCCAGCAGTCGGGGAGGGCGGGGTAGCGAGCAGTACTTC
NA	NA	TRBV20-1	TRBJ2-5	CSKQGGFQETQYF	TGCAGTAAACAGGGAGGGTTCCAAGAGACCCAGTACTTC
NA	NA	TRBV6-1	TRBJ2-2	CASRGTLANTGELFF	TGTGCCAGCAGGGGGACACTCGCGAACACCGGGGAGCTGTTTTTT
NA	NA	TRBV20-1	TRBJ2-1	CSASRGTGYNEQFF	TGCAGTGCTAGTCGGGGGACCGGCTACAATGAGCAGTTCTTC
NA	NA	TRBV3-1	TRBJ1-2	CASSQVEGYTGYTF	TGTGCCAGCAGCCAAGTTGAAGGGTATACGGGCTACACCTTC
few	TRBD1	TRBV19	TRBJ1-1	CASSPGTGHTEAFF	TGTGCCAGTAGCCCTGGGACAGGGCACACTGAAGCTTTCTTT
NA	NA	TRBV5-1	TRBJ2-1	CASSLDGGKDEQFF	TGCGCCAGCAGCTTGGACGGAGGGAAGGATGAGCAGTTCTTC